This T cell receptor beta chain was identified in a study of CD8 T cells in Susac syndrome. About the study: Patients with Susac syndrome were therapy-naive, on corticosteroids, or on intravenous immunoglobulin alone at the time that blood was drawn.

Findings and caveats of the study: The CD4+ T cell repertoires that were profiled in Susac syndrome showed no clonal expansion.

About this clonotype itself: What it recognizes is unknown.

The authors reverse transcribed about 0.5 to 1 ug RNA with random hexamers. Each CDR3 protein gets one entry after TCRdb re-called the immunoSEQ multiplex PCR reads with MiXCR. The profile shows 95,000 to 150,000 distinct CDR3 sequences, roughly 95% of them singletons. While CD8+ and CD4+ T cells were isolated negatively, TEMRA cells were enriched by FACS. The specimen sequenced was CD4+ T cells from PBMCs. The sequence derives from a human donor with Susac syndrome.

The CDR3 region has the DNA TGTGCCAGCAGCACGTTCTTGGGCGGGGAGCAGTTCTTC. Translation gives CASSTFLGGEQFF. J is TRBJ2-1 and V is TRBV14; a weak D match, TRBD2 (5 bases). The CDR3 runs 13 residues. V dropped 5 bases and J dropped 10 bases, with 15 bases sitting between them. CDR1 and CDR2 (germline): SGHDN, FVKESK.